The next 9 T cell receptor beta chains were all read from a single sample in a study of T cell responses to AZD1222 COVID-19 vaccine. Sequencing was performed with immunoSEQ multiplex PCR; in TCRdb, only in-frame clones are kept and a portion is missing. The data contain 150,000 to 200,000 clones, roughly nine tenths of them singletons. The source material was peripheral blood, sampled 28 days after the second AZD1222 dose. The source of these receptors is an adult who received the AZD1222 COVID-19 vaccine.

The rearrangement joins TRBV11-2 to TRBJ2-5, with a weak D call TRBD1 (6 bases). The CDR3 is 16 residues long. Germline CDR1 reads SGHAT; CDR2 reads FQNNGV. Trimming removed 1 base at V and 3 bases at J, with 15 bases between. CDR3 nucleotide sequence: TGTGCCAGCAGCTTAGGTACAGGGAGATTAGAAGAGACCCAGTACTTC. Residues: CASSLGTGRLEETQYF.

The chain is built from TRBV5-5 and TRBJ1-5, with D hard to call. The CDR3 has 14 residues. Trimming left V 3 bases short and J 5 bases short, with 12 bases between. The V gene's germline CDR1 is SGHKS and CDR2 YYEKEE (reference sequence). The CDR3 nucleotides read TGTGCCAGCAGCTCTGGTGGAGGGCATCAGCCCCAGCATTTT. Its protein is CASSSGGGHQPQHF.

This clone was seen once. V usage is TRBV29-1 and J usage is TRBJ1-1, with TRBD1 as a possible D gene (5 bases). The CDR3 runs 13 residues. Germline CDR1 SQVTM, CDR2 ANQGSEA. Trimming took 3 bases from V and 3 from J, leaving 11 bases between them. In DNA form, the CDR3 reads TGCAGCGTTGATGAGCTGGGACACACTGAAGCTTTCTTT. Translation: CSVDELGHTEAFF.

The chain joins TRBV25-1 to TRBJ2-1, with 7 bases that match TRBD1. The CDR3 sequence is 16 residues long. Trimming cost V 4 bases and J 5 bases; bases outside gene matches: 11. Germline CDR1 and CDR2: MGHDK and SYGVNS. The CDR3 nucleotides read TGTGCCAGCAGTGGAATTACACGGACAGGCAACAATGAGCAGTTCTTC. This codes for CASSGITRTGNNEQFF.

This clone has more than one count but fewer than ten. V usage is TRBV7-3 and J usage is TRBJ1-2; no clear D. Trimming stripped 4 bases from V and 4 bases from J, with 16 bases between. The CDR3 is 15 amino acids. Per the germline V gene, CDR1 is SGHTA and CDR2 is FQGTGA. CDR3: CASSSTSGAAYGYTF. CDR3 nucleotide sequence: TGTGCCAGCAGCTCCACATCGGGAGCGGCCTATGGCTACACCTTC.

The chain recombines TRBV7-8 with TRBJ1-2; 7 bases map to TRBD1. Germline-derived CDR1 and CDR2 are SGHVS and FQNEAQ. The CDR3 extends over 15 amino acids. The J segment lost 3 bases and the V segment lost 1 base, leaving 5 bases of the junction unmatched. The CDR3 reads CASSLGRQGDYGYTF. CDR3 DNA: TGTGCCAGCAGCTTAGGACGGCAGGGGGACTATGGCTACACCTTC.

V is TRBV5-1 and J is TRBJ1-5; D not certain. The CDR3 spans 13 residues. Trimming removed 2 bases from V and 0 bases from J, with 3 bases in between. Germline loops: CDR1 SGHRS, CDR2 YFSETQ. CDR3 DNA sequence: TGCGCCAGCAGCTTATATAGCAATCAGCCCCAGCATTTT. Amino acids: CASSLYSNQPQHF.

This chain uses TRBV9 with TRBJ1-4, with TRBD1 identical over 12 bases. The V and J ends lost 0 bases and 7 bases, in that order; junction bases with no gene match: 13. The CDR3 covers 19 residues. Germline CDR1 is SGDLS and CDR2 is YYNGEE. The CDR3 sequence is CASSVAVGTGGLRGEKLFF. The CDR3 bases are TGTGCCAGCAGCGTAGCCGTAGGGACAGGGGGCCTTCGGGGTGAAAAACTGTTTTTT.

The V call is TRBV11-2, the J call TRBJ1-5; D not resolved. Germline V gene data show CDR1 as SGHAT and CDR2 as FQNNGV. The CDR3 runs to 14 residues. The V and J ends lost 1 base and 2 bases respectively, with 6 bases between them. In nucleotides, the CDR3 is TGTGCCAGCAGCTTAGGACTCCGCAATCAGCCCCAGCATTTT. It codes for CASSLGLRNQPQHF.